A single sample gave rise to the 7 T cell receptor beta chains below, sequenced in a study of cytomegalovirus exposure and HLA in healthy donors (TCRdb year 2017). Libraries were made using the immunoSEQ multiplex PCR assay. TCRdb carries this immuneACCESS record with in-frame sequences only. Its versions omit some clonotypes, under half of them owing to an unresolved V gene in the studies checked, with the rest unexplained. This sample gives roughly 110,000 clones in total; approximately 90% of them show up just once. The ten largest make up 1.8% of the sample. Specimen: PBMCs. The receptors were gathered from a woman aged 18-30 years in good health and CMV-seropositive.

This chain uses TRBV7-9 with TRBJ2-2; a weak D match, TRBD1 (7 bases). The CDR3 loop spans 15 amino acids. Trimming removed 5 bases at V and 9 bases at J, with 19 bases between. CDR1 is SEHNR, CDR2 FQNEAQ, per germline (reference sequence). The DNA of the CDR3 is TGTGCCAGCAGCCCACAGGGGACTCTTATCAGGGAGCTGTTTTTT. It yields the protein CASSPQGTLIRELFF.

This clone was picked up one time. This chain links TRBV18 with TRBJ2-1; TRBD1 matches 8 bases. V was pared by 1 base and J by 5 bases, with 7 bases of the junction left unmatched. The CDR3 runs to 16 residues. Per the germline V gene, CDR1 is KGHSH and CDR2 is LQKENI. CDR3 loop: CASSPHPRDRNNEQFF. CDR3 coding DNA: TGTGCCAGCTCACCACATCCCCGGGACAGGAACAATGAGCAGTTCTTC.

The chain joins TRBV4-3 to TRBJ2-7; D is unresolved. CDR1 and CDR2 (germline): LGHNA, YSLEER. The CDR3 extends over 14 amino acids. Trimming removed 1 base at V and 3 bases at J, with 10 bases between. CDR3 protein: CASSQVHPYYEQYV. The CDR3 DNA reads as TGCGCCAGCAGCCAAGTTCACCCTTACTACGAGCAGTACGTC.

This clone was found once. The chain joins TRBV6-5 to TRBJ1-1; no clear D gene. The V and J ends lost 6 bases and 0 bases respectively, with 11 bases between them. This CDR3 contains 14 residues. CDR1 is MNHEY and CDR2 is SVGAGI in the germline V gene. The CDR3 sequence is CASRASLLNTEAFF. For the CDR3, the DNA is TGTGCCAGCAGGGCCTCTCTCTTGAACACTGAAGCTTTCTTT.

The chain is built from TRBV11-3 and TRBJ2-5, with 8 bases aligning to TRBD2. The V gene end was trimmed by 1 base and the J gene end by 2 bases; junction bases not matched to a gene: 3. There are 15 residues in the CDR3. Germline-derived CDR1 and CDR2 are SGHNT and YENEEA. The CDR3 reads CASSLAGGPQETQYF. Written as DNA, the CDR3 is TGTGCCAGCAGCTTAGCGGGGGGGCCGCAAGAGACCCAGTACTTC.

This clone was observed once. This chain uses TRBV19 with TRBJ1-5, with D maybe TRBD1 (5 bases). The CDR3 contains 15 residues. V was pared by 4 bases and J by 3 bases, with 13 bases between. Looked up from germline, CDR1 is LNHDA and CDR2 is SQIVND (reference sequence). In nucleotides, the CDR3 is TGTGCCAGTAGTAGTACCAGGGCCCCCAATCAGCCCCAGCATTTT. Translating gives CASSSTRAPNQPQHF. The full variable domain, in which reference TRBV19 and TRBJ1-5 provide the parts outside the CDR3, is DGGITQSPKYLFRKEGQNVTLSCEQNLNHDAMYWYRQDPGQGLRLIYYSQIVNDFQKGDIAEGYSVSREKKESFPLTVTSAQKNPTAFYLCASSSTRAPNQPQHFGDGTRLSIL.

The J gene is TRBJ2-2, the V gene TRBV10-3, with 9 bases aligning to TRBD1. Trimming at V came to 4 bases and at J to 6 bases, leaving 9 bases not matched to a gene. CDR1 is ENHRY, CDR2 SYGVKD, per germline. This CDR3 is built from 16 residues. The CDR3 protein is CAISGTRTGDAGELFF. The DNA of the CDR3 is TGTGCCATCAGTGGTACTAGGACAGGGGACGCCGGGGAGCTGTTTTTT.